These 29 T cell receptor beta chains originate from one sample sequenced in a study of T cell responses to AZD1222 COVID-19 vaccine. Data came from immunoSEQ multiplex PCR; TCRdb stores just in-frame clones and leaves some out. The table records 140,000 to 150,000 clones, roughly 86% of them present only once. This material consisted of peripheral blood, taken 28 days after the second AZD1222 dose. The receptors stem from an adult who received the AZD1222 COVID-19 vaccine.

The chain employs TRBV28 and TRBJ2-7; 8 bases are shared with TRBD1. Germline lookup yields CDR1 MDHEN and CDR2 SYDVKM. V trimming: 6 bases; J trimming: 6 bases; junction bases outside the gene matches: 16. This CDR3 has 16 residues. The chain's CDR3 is CASSRSGQGLRGEQYF. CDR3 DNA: TGTGCCAGCAGCCGAAGTGGACAGGGTCTCAGGGGCGAGCAGTACTTC. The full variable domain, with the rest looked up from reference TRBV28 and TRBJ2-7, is DVKVTQSSRYLVKRTGEKVFLECVQDMDHENMFWYRQDPGLGLRLIYFSYDVKMKEKGDIPEGYSVSREKKERFSLILESASTNQTSMYLCASSRSGQGLRGEQYFGPGTRLTVT.

The CDR3 is CASSRPGLAGGRYEQYF. CDR3 in DNA: TGTGCCAGCAGTCGCCCTGGACTAGCGGGGGGGAGATACGAGCAGTACTTC. The chain carries TRBV6-6 and TRBJ2-7, with 15 nucleotides matching TRBD2. CDR1 is MNHNY and CDR2 is SVGAGI in the germline V gene (reference sequence). The CDR3 has 17 residues. Germline trimming cut 5 bases from V and 4 bases from J; bases unmatched to any gene: 9.

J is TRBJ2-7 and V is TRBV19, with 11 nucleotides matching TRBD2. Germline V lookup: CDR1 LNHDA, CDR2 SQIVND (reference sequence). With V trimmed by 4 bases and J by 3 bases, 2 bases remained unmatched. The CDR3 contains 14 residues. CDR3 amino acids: CASSTLAGDYEQYF. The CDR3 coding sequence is TGTGCCAGTAGTACACTAGCGGGAGACTACGAGCAGTACTTC.

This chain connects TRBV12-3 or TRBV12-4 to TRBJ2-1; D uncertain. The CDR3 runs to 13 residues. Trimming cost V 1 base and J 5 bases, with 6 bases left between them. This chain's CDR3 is CASSLGGHNEQFF. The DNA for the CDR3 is TGTGCCAGCAGTTTAGGTGGCCACAATGAGCAGTTCTTC.

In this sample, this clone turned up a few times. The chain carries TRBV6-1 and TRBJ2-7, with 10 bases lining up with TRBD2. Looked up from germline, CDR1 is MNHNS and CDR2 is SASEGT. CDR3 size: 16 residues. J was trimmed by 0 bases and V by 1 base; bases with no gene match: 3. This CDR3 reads CASSEVPSGGSYEQYF. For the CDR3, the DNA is TGTGCCAGCAGTGAAGTTCCTAGCGGGGGCTCCTACGAGCAGTACTTC.

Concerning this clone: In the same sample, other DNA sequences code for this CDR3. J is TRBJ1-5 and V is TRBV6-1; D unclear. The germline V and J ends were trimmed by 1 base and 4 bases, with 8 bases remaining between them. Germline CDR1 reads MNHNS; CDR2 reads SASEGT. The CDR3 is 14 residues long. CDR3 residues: CASSEVGFNQPQHF. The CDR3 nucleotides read TGTGCCAGCAGTGAAGTTGGTTTTAATCAGCCCCAGCATTTT.

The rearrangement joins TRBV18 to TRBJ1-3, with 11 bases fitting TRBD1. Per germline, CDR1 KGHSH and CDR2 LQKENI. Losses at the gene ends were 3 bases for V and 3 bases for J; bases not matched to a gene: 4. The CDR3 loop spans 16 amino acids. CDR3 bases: TGTGCCAGCTCACCCCGGGACAGGGGGTATGGAAACACCATATATTTT. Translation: CASSPRDRGYGNTIYF.

The CDR3 reads CASSVGLGPDEKLFF. CDR3 sequence (DNA): TGTGCCAGCAGCGTAGGGCTAGGGCCCGATGAAAAACTGTTTTTT. This chain joins TRBV9 and TRBJ1-4; D is undetermined. With 0 bases removed from V and 6 bases from J, the gap between germline ends came to 12 bases. The CDR3 is made up of 15 amino acids. Germline CDR1 is SGDLS and CDR2 is YYNGEE.

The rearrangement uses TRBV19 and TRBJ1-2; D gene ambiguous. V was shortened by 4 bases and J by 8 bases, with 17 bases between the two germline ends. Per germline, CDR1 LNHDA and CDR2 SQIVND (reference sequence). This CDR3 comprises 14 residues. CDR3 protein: CASSTTTGLGGYTF. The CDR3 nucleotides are TGTGCCAGTAGTACGACGACCGGTTTGGGGGGCTACACCTTC. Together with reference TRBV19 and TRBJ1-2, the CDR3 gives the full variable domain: DGGITQSPKYLFRKEGQNVTLSCEQNLNHDAMYWYRQDPGQGLRLIYYSQIVNDFQKGDIAEGYSVSREKKESFPLTVTSAQKNPTAFYLCASSTTTGLGGYTFGSGTRLTVV.

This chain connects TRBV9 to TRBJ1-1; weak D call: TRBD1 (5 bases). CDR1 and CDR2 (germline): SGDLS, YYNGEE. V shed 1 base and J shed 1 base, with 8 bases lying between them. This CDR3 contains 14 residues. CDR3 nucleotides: TGTGCCAGCAGCGTACGGGGCGGGAACACTGAAGCTTTCTTT. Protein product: CASSVRGGNTEAFF.

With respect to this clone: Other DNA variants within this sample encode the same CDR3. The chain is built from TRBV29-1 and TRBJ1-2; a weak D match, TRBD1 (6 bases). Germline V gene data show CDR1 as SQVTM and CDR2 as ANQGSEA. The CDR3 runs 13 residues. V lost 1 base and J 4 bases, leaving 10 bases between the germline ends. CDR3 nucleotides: TGCAGCGTTGAAGCGGGGGGCGGCTATGGCTACACCTTC. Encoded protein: CSVEAGGGYGYTF. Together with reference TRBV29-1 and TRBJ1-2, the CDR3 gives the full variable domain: SAVISQKPSRDICQRGTSLTIQCQVDSQVTMMFWYRQQPGQSLTLIATANQGSEATYESGFVIDKFPISRPNLTFSTLTVSNMSPEDSSIYLCSVEAGGGYGYTFGSGTRLTVV.

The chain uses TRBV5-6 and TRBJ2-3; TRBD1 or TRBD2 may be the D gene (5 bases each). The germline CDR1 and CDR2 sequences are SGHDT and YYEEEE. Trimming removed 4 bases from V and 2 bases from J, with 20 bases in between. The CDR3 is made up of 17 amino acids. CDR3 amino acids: CASSGGGDYLFTDTQYF. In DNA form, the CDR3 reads TGTGCCAGCAGCGGGGGTGGAGACTATTTGTTCACAGATACGCAGTATTTT.

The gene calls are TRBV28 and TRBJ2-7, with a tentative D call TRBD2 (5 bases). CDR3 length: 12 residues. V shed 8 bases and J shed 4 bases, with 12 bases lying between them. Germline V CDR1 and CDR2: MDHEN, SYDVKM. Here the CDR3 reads CASSRGSYEQYF. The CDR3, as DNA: TGTGCCAGCTCCCGAGGGAGTTACGAGCAGTACTTC.

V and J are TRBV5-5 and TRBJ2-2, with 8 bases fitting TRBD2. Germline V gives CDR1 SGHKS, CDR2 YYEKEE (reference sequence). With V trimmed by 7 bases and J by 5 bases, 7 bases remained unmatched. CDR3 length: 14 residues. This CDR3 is CASVSGGQTGELFF. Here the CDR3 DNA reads TGTGCCAGCGTCAGCGGGGGTCAGACCGGGGAGCTGTTTTTT.

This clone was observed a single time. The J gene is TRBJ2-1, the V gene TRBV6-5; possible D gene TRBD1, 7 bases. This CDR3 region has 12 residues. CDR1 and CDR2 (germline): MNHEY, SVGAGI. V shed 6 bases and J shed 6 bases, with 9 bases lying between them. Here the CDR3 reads CASSQGGNEQFF. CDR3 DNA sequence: TGTGCCAGCAGCCAGGGGGGCAATGAGCAGTTCTTC.

CDR3: CASSQGAGGNQPQHF. Written as DNA, the CDR3 is TGCGCCAGCAGCCAAGGTGCGGGGGGAAATCAGCCCCAGCATTTT. The chain combines TRBV4-1 with TRBJ1-5, with a tentative D call TRBD1 (5 bases). The CDR3 spans 15 residues. Germline values: CDR1 MGHRA, CDR2 YSYEKL. The ends were cut back, 1 base at V and 4 bases at J, with 11 bases in the middle.

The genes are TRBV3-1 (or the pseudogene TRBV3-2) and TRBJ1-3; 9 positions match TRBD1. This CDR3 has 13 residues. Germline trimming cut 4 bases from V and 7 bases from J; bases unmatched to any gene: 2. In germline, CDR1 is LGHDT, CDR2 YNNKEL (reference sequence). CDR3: CASSPGQGNTIYF. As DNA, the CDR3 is TGTGCCAGCAGCCCCGGACAGGGGAACACCATATATTTT.

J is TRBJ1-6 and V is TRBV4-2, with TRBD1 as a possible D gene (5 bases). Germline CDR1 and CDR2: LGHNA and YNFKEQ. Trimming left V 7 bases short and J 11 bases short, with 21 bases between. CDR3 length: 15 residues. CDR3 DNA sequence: TGTGCCAGCAACGAAACACCAGGGACGGGCACACCCCTCCACTTT. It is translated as CASNETPGTGTPLHF.

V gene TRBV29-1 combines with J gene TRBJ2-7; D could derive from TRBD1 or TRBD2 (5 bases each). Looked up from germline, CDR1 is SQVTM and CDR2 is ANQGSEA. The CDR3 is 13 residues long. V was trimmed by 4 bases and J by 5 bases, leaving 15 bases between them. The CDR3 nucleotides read TGCAGCGTTGGGGCGGCAGGGACCGACGAGCAGTACTTC. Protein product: CSVGAAGTDEQYF.

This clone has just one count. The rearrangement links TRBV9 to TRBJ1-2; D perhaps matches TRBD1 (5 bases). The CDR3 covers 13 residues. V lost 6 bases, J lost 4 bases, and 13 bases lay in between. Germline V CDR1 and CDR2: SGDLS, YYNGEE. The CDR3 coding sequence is TGTGCCAGCACCAGGGTCTCTAGCTATGGCTACACCTTC. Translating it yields CASTRVSSYGYTF.

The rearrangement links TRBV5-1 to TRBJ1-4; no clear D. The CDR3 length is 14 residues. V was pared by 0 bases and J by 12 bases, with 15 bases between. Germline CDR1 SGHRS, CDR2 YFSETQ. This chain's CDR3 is CASSLEGQSSQLFF. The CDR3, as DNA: TGCGCCAGCAGCTTGGAAGGTCAATCGTCGCAACTGTTTTTT.

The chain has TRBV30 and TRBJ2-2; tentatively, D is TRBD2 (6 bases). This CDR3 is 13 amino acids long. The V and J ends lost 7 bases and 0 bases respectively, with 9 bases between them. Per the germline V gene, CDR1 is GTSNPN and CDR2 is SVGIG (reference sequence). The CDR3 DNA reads TGTGCCTCCGGGACTTCGAACACCGGGGAGCTGTTTTTT. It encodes CASGTSNTGELFF.

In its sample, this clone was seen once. CDR3 protein: CASSILQGPNYGYTF. CDR3 coding DNA: TGTGCCAGTAGTATCTTACAGGGGCCTAACTATGGCTACACCTTC. The rearrangement uses TRBV19 and TRBJ1-2; 7 bases align to TRBD1. In germline, CDR1 is LNHDA, CDR2 SQIVND (reference sequence). J was trimmed by 0 bases and V by 3 bases; bases with no gene match: 4. The CDR3 consists of 15 residues.

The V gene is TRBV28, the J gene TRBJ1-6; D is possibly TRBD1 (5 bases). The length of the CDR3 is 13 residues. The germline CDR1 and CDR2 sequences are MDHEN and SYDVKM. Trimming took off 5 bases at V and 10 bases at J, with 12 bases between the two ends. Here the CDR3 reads CASSRDWSSPLHF. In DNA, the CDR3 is TGTGCCAGCAGTAGGGACTGGAGCTCACCCCTCCACTTT.

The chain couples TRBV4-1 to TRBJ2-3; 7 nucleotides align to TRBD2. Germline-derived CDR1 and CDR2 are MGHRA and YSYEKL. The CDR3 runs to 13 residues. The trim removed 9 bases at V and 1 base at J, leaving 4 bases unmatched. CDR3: CASGLDGTDTQYF. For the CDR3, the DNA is TGCGCCAGTGGACTAGATGGCACAGATACGCAGTATTTT.

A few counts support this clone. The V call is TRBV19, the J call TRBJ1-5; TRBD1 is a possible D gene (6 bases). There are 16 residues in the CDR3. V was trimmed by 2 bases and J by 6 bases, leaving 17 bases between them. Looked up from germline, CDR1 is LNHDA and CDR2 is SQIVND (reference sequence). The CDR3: CASSIKGRGAAQPQHF. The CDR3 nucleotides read TGTGCCAGTAGTATAAAGGGCCGGGGGGCAGCTCAGCCCCAGCATTTT.

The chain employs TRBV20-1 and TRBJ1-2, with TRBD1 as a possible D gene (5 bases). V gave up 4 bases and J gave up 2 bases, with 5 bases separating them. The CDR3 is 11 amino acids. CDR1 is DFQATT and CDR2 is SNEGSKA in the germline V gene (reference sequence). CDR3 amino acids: CSATGNYGYTF. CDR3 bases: TGCAGTGCTACAGGGAACTATGGCTACACCTTC.

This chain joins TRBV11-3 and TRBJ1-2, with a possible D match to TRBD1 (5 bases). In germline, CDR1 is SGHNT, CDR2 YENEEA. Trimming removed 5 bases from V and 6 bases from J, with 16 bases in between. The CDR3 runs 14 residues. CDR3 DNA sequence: TGTGCCAGCAGCCTGGGGCCAGGGAACGATGGCTACACCTTC. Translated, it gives CASSLGPGNDGYTF.

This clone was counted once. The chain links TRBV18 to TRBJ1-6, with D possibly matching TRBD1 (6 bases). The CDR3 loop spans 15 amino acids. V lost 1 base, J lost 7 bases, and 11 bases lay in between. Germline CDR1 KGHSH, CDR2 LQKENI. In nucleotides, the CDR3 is TGTGCCAGCTCACCACTCTCAGGGGAAAATTCACCCCTCCACTTT. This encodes CASSPLSGENSPLHF.